Shown below are 15 T cell receptor beta chains from a single sample sequenced in a study of CD8+ T cells in alopecia areata. Reverse transcription of extracted RNA yielded cDNA, which provided the sequencing template. Produced via immunoSEQ multiplex PCR; TCRdb's table is partial and in-frame only. The table records a few hundred thousand clones, about two thirds of them present only once. The sample in question was CD4+ T cells sorted from blood, obtained at week 0. Every receptor here comes from a human donor with alopecia areata.

The V call is TRBV23-1, the J call TRBJ1-5, with unresolved D. TRBV23-1 qualifies as an ORF whose function is uncertain. This CDR3 is built from 15 residues. Deletions cut 0 bases from V and 7 bases from J, with 13 bases between. DNA for the CDR3: TGCGCCAGCAGTCAATCGGTCGACGGCGGACAGCCCCAGCATTTT. Protein product: CASSQSVDGGQPQHF.

The chain joins TRBV5-1 to TRBJ2-1; 7 positions match TRBD1. CDR1 and CDR2 (germline): SGHRS, YFSETQ. The J segment lost 7 bases and the V segment lost 5 bases, leaving 12 bases of the junction unmatched. CDR3 length: 15 amino acids. The CDR3 sequence: CASRFGTEAWNEQFF. In nucleotides, the CDR3 is TGCGCCAGCAGGTTCGGGACAGAGGCTTGGAATGAGCAGTTCTTC.

This chain joins TRBV5-1 and TRBJ2-1; 9 bases align to TRBD2. J lost 6 bases, V lost 3 bases, and 4 bases had no gene match. The CDR3 extends over 14 amino acids. From germline, CDR1 is SGHRS and CDR2 YFSETQ. CDR3 sequence: CASSSGLAGNEQFF. CDR3 DNA: TGCGCCAGCAGCTCGGGACTAGCTGGCAATGAGCAGTTCTTC.

This chain links TRBV6-5 with TRBJ2-7, with D possibly matching TRBD1 (5 bases). V dropped 6 bases and J dropped 0 bases, with 6 bases sitting between them. The germline V gene encodes CDR1 MNHEY and CDR2 SVGAGI. The length of the CDR3 is 12 residues. The CDR3 loop is CASRGASYEQYF. Written as DNA, the CDR3 is TGTGCCAGCAGAGGGGCCTCCTACGAGCAGTACTTC.

The chain uses TRBV5-1 and TRBJ1-1; D is possibly TRBD1 (6 bases). V lost 4 bases, J lost 4 bases, and 17 bases lay in between. Germline values: CDR1 SGHRS, CDR2 YFSETQ. This CDR3 has 15 amino acids. In DNA, the CDR3 is TGCGCCAGCAGCGCCACAGGGTCTCGGGGCACTGAAGCTTTCTTT. This gives the protein CASSATGSRGTEAFF.

This rearrangement joins TRBV2 to TRBJ1-2; TRBD1 aligns across 8 bases. Per the germline V gene, CDR1 is SNHLY and CDR2 is FYNNEI. This CDR3 spans 13 amino acids. The V and J ends lost 5 bases and 8 bases, in that order; junction bases with no gene match: 7. The CDR3 sequence: CASSRRGQDGYTF. For the CDR3, the DNA is TGTGCCAGCAGTCGCCGGGGACAGGACGGCTACACCTTC. The variable domain in full, completed from reference TRBV2 and TRBJ1-2, reads EPEVTQTPSHQVTQMGQEVILRCVPISNHLYFYWYRQILGQKVEFLVSFYNNEISEKSEIFDDQFSVERPDGSNFTLKIRSTKLEDSAMYFCASSRRGQDGYTFGSGTRLTVV.

This clone was detected a few times. Other DNA sequences from this sample encode an identical CDR3 as well. V usage is TRBV5-1 and J usage is TRBJ1-1; no clear D. V was shortened by 0 bases and J by 1 base, with 4 bases between the two germline ends. This CDR3 region has 13 residues. CDR1 is SGHRS, CDR2 YFSETQ, per germline. The DNA for the CDR3 is TGCGCCAGCAGCTTGGCCGGGAACACTGAAGCTTTCTTT. This gives the protein CASSLAGNTEAFF.

In this sample, this clone turned up a few times. The V and J genes are TRBV7-2 and TRBJ2-3, with D tentatively TRBD1 or TRBD2 (5 bases each). V was shortened by 5 bases and J by 1 base, with 7 bases between the two germline ends. CDR1 SGHTA and CDR2 FQGNSA come from the germline V gene. The CDR3 runs to 13 residues. CDR3 region: CASSRGGTDTQYF. As DNA, the CDR3 is TGTGCCAGCAGCCGGGGCGGCACAGATACGCAGTATTTT.

This chain joins TRBV5-1 and TRBJ2-1, with 14 nucleotides matching TRBD2. The CDR3 length is 16 residues. CDR1 and CDR2 from the germline V gene are SGHRS and YFSETQ. The V gene end was trimmed by 2 bases and the J gene end by 10 bases; junction bases not matched to a gene: 8. CDR3 sequence reads: CASSFGLAGGSEEQFF. The CDR3 DNA reads as TGCGCCAGCAGCTTCGGACTAGCGGGGGGTTCAGAGGAGCAGTTCTTC.

This clone has a single count. This sequence joins TRBV7-9 and TRBJ1-1; TRBD1 might be the D (5 bases). Deletions cut 4 bases from V and 4 bases from J, with 13 bases between. The CDR3 contains 14 residues. Germline assignment: CDR1 SEHNR and CDR2 FQNEAQ (reference sequence). CDR3 nucleotide sequence: TGTGCCAGCAGCTCCCAAGGTGGGGCCACTGAAGCTTTCTTT. Translation: CASSSQGGATEAFF.

The chain combines TRBV13 with TRBJ1-5, with TRBD1 as a possible D gene (6 bases). Deletions cut 0 bases from V and 4 bases from J, with 16 bases between. In germline, CDR1 is PRHDT, CDR2 FYEKMQ (reference sequence). This CDR3 is 17 amino acids long. The CDR3 loop is CASSLGARGICNQPQHF. The CDR3 nucleotides read TGTGCCAGCAGCTTAGGGGCTAGGGGGATTTGTAATCAGCCCCAGCATTTT.

V usage is TRBV7-9 and J usage is TRBJ2-5, with 8 bases that match TRBD2. The CDR3 is made up of 16 amino acids. Per germline, CDR1 SEHNR and CDR2 FQNEAQ (reference sequence). The V and J ends lost 3 bases and 5 bases, in that order; junction bases with no gene match: 11. CDR3 sequence (DNA): TGTGCCAGCAGCTTCCCAGAGAAGCGGGGGCGGGAGACCCAGTACTTC. Residues: CASSFPEKRGRETQYF.

The chain links TRBV18 to TRBJ1-1; no clear D gene. Trimming removed 2 bases from V and 4 bases from J, with 11 bases in between. CDR3 length: 14 residues. The germline CDR1 and CDR2 sequences are KGHSH and LQKENI. The CDR3 here is CASSPSGRFTEAFF. The DNA for the CDR3 is TGTGCCAGCTCACCATCCGGTCGGTTCACTGAAGCTTTCTTT.

V usage is TRBV18 and J usage is TRBJ1-1; no firm D call. Germline CDR1 and CDR2: KGHSH and LQKENI. V was cut by 1 base and J by 0 bases, with 9 bases left in between. The CDR3 spans 15 residues. CDR3 in amino acids: CASSPRTGLNTEAFF. The CDR3, as DNA: TGTGCCAGCTCACCACGGACCGGGTTGAACACTGAAGCTTTCTTT.

CDR3 DNA sequence: TGTGCCAGCAGCTACCTGAATTCACCCCTCCACTTT. It is translated as CASSYLNSPLHF. The chain recombines TRBV7-2 with TRBJ1-6, with no clear D. Germline loops: CDR1 SGHTA, CDR2 FQGNSA. V was shortened by 4 bases and J by 7 bases, with 5 bases between the two germline ends. The CDR3 loop spans 12 amino acids.